A selection of T cell receptor beta chains follows, all from one sample in a study of blood T cell repertoires in COVID-19. The assay was immunoSEQ multiplex PCR, and TCRdb's table has in-frame clones only and misses some. The table shows about 180,000 clones, with almost 85% occurring only once. The sample was peripheral blood. All receptors derive from a man aged 18 to 30 with active or convalescent COVID-19. Each CDR3 is given with its conserved first and last residue. The D gene is left open where the match is weak. Clone sizes are given selectively: once, few, many, or a class where the clone is expanded.

V: TRBV28; D: -; J: TRBJ1-1; size: -; DNA: TGTGCCAGCAGCCAAGGAGGGGACACTGAAGCTTTCTTT; CDR3: CASSQGGDTEAFF
V: TRBV7-9; D: TRBD1; J: TRBJ1-1; size: -; DNA: TGTGCCAGCAGCTTAACGGGACAGCTGAACACTGAAGCTTTCTTT; CDR3: CASSLTGQLNTEAFF
V: TRBV29-1; D: -; J: TRBJ2-5; size: once; DNA: TGCAGCGCCCATGGCGGGAACGAGGAGACCCAGTACTTC; CDR3: CSAHGGNEETQYF
V: TRBV5-1; D: -; J: TRBJ2-6; size: -; DNA: TGCGCCAGCAGCTTGGGGGCGGGCTCTGGGGCCAACGTCCTGACTTTC; CDR3: CASSLGAGSGANVLTF
V: TRBV14; D: -; J: TRBJ1-4; size: -; DNA: TGTGCCAGCAGCCCCCGGACAGCCAATGAAAAACTGTTTTTT; CDR3: CASSPRTANEKLFF
V: TRBV20-1; D: TRBD1; J: TRBJ1-4; size: few; DNA: TGCAGTGCTAGTGGACAGGGCGGTGAAAAACTGTTTTTT; CDR3: CSASGQGGEKLFF
V: TRBV7-6; D: -; J: TRBJ2-7; size: -; DNA: TGTGCCAGCAGCTTTCCCATCCTACAGGGTGAGCAGTACTTC; CDR3: CASSFPILQGEQYF
V: TRBV12-5; D: -; J: TRBJ1-3; size: few; DNA: TGTGCTAGTGCCGACACAGGGTCCGGAAACACCATATATTTT; CDR3: CASADTGSGNTIYF
V: TRBV7-9; D: TRBD2; J: TRBJ2-7; size: once; DNA: TGTGCCAGCGGCACCGGGAGGCCCTACGAGCAGTACTTC; CDR3: CASGTGRPYEQYF
V: TRBV19; D: -; J: TRBJ2-1; size: -; DNA: TGTGCCAGTAGTATAGGGGGGCCCGGCAATGAGCAGTTCTTC; CDR3: CASSIGGPGNEQFF
V: TRBV19; D: TRBD1; J: TRBJ1-1; size: -; DNA: TGTGCCAGTAGTGCCGTTTCAGGGGGCAACACTGAAGCTTTCTTT; CDR3: CASSAVSGGNTEAFF
V: TRBV11-2; D: -; J: TRBJ2-7; size: -; DNA: TGTGCCACTGGGTCGGGGGACTACGAGCAGTACTTC; CDR3: CATGSGDYEQYF
V: TRBV9; D: TRBD2; J: TRBJ2-2; size: -; DNA: TGTGCCAGCAGCGACGCTAGCGGGAGCAGGGGCGGGGAGCTGTTTTTT; CDR3: CASSDASGSRGGELFF
V: TRBV5-1; D: -; J: TRBJ1-1; size: -; DNA: TGCGCCAGCAGCTTAGGAGGATACACGAACACTGAAGCTTTCTTT; CDR3: CASSLGGYTNTEAFF
V: TRBV19; D: -; J: TRBJ1-2; size: -; DNA: TGTGCCAGTAGTATTCCCGGAGGGGATGGGTATGGCTACACCTTC; CDR3: CASSIPGGDGYGYTF
V: TRBV3-1/TRBV3-2; D: TRBD1; J: TRBJ1-5; size: -; DNA: TGTGCCAGCAGCCAAGGGGGACAGATTAATCAGCCCCAGCATTTT; CDR3: CASSQGGQINQPQHF
V: TRBV9; D: TRBD2; J: TRBJ2-1; size: -; DNA: TGTGCCAGCAGCTACAGGACTAGCGGGAGCTCCTACAATGAGCAGTTCTTC; CDR3: CASSYRTSGSSYNEQFF
V: TRBV28; D: TRBD2; J: TRBJ2-3; size: -; DNA: TGTGCCAGCAGTCTCGAGCGGGAGTTATCAGATACGCAGTATTTT; CDR3: CASSLERELSDTQYF
V: TRBV19; D: TRBD2; J: TRBJ2-1; size: once; DNA: TGTGCCAGTAGTATAGATCGACCTGCCTCGGGACTAGCGGGAGGTCCCTACAATGAGCAGTTCTTC; CDR3: CASSIDRPASGLAGGPYNEQFF
V: TRBV11-2; D: -; J: TRBJ1-1; size: once; DNA: TGTGCCAGCAGCTGGCAGGAGAACACTGAAGCTTTCTTT; CDR3: CASSWQENTEAFF
V: TRBV7-9; D: -; J: TRBJ1-4; size: -; DNA: TGTGCCAGCAGCTTTCGTGAAAAACTGTTTTTT; CDR3: CASSFREKLFF
V: TRBV6-2/TRBV6-3; D: TRBD1; J: TRBJ2-2; size: -; DNA: TGTGCCAGCAGTACACGACAGGGGGCCGGCACCGGGGAGCTGTTTTTT; CDR3: CASSTRQGAGTGELFF
V: TRBV15; D: TRBD1; J: TRBJ1-2; size: -; DNA: TGTGCCACCAGCCTTGGGACAGGGAATTATGGCTACACCTTC; CDR3: CATSLGTGNYGYTF
V: TRBV2; D: -; J: TRBJ1-2; size: -; DNA: TGTGCCAGCAGGGTGGAGGGCAGCCTACTCTATGGCTACACCTTC; CDR3: CASRVEGSLLYGYTF
V: TRBV4-1; D: TRBD2; J: TRBJ2-6; size: -; DNA: TGCGCCAGCAGCCAAGATCTTGCGGGGGCTGGGGCCAACGTCCTGACTTTC; CDR3: CASSQDLAGAGANVLTF
V: TRBV11-2; D: -; J: TRBJ2-1; size: -; DNA: TGTGCCAGCAGCTTAGGTGGTAGCGGTTACAATGAGCAGTTCTTC; CDR3: CASSLGGSGYNEQFF
V: TRBV14; D: -; J: TRBJ1-5; size: -; DNA: TGTGCCAGCAGCCAAACCCGAGGTCAGCCCCAGCATTTT; CDR3: CASSQTRGQPQHF
V: TRBV6-4; D: TRBD1; J: TRBJ2-7; size: -; DNA: TGTGCCAGCAGTGACCTCGGGCTGGGACAGGGGGCTCCGAGCTCCTACGAGCAGTACTTC; CDR3: CASSDLGLGQGAPSSYEQYF
V: TRBV28; D: -; J: TRBJ2-5; size: -; DNA: TGTGCCAGCAGTGCGTTCGAGACCCAGTACTTC; CDR3: CASSAFETQYF
V: TRBV5-6; D: TRBD2; J: TRBJ2-4; size: once; DNA: TGTGCCAGCAGCTTGAGTCCTAGCGGGAGTAAAAACATTCAGTACTTC; CDR3: CASSLSPSGSKNIQYF
V: TRBV18; D: -; J: TRBJ2-7; size: -; DNA: TGTGCCAGCTCACCACCGGGTGGGACTGACTCCTACGAGCAGTACTTC; CDR3: CASSPPGGTDSYEQYF
V: TRBV25-1; D: -; J: TRBJ1-1; size: -; DNA: TGTGCCAGCAGTGTAGCAGTGAACACTGAAGCTTTCTTT; CDR3: CASSVAVNTEAFF
V: TRBV5-1; D: -; J: TRBJ1-2; size: -; DNA: TGCGCCAGCAGCCAAACAGTTAACTATGGCTACACCTTC; CDR3: CASSQTVNYGYTF
V: TRBV7-2; D: -; J: TRBJ1-4; size: -; DNA: TGTGCCAGCAGCCCGGCCAGGGTTAATGAAAAACTGTTTTTT; CDR3: CASSPARVNEKLFF
V: TRBV6-5; D: TRBD1; J: TRBJ2-2; size: -; DNA: TGTGCCAGCAGGAGGACAGGGGCGAACACCGGGGAGCTGTTTTTT; CDR3: CASRRTGANTGELFF